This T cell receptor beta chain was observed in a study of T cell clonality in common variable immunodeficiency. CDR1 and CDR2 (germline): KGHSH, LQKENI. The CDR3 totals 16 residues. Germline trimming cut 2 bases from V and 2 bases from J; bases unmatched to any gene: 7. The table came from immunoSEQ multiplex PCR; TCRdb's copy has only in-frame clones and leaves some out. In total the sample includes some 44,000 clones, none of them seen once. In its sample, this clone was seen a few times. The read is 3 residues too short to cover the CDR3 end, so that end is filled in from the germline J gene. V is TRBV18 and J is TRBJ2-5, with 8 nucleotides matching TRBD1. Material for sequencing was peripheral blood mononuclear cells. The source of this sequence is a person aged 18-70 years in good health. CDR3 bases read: TGTGCCAGCTCACCAATTGCGGGACAGGTACAAGAGACC. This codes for CASSPIAGQVQET. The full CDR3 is CASSPIAGQVQETQYF.